One sample yielded the 3 T cell receptor beta chains listed below, sequenced in a study of T cell clones after liver transplantation. TCRdb's table, derived via immunoSEQ multiplex PCR, lists solely in-frame clones and lacks some. The sample lists roughly 65,000 clones; 80% to 95% were seen once. This specimen consisted of CD4+ T cells from blood, obtained nearly 26 months after liver transplant. The receptor set was obtained from a human patient who received a liver transplant. The graft donor may be the source of some T cells.

The chain uses TRBV5-5 and TRBJ1-4, with no clear D. V shed 2 bases and J shed 8 bases, with 10 bases lying between them. CDR1 SGHKS and CDR2 YYEKEE come from the germline V gene (reference sequence). The CDR3 loop spans 13 amino acids. CDR3 region: CASSFALEEKLFF. CDR3 nucleotides: TGTGCCAGCAGCTTCGCGCTGGAAGAAAAACTGTTTTTT.

The rearrangement links TRBV11-2 to TRBJ1-2, with D unresolved. The CDR3 runs 14 residues. Trimming pared 1 base from V and 5 bases from J, leaving 11 bases between. Germline CDR1 SGHAT, CDR2 FQNNGV. This CDR3 reads CASSLGTQGYGYTF. Written as DNA, the CDR3 is TGTGCCAGCAGCTTAGGGACTCAAGGGTATGGCTACACCTTC.

This clone was counted only a few times. This chain links TRBV6-1 with TRBJ2-2; no firm D call. CDR1 and CDR2 (germline): MNHNS, SASEGT. Trimming took off 7 bases at V and 0 bases at J, with 12 bases between the two ends. CDR3 size: 15 residues. CDR3 sequence: CASTFSHPNTGELFF. CDR3 DNA sequence: TGTGCCAGCACGTTCTCCCACCCGAACACCGGGGAGCTGTTTTTT.